This T cell receptor (beta chain) originates from a study of graft-versus-host responses after intestinal transplantation. Background on the study: Once they had received anti-thymocyte globulin induction, all recipients took tacrolimus and steroids for three to four years.

The data were produced by immunoSEQ multiplex PCR, yet TCRdb's version contains in-frame clones alone and is incomplete. The table includes over 75,000 clones, 88% detected once. Trimming pared 1 base from V and 8 bases from J, leaving 8 bases between. The germline V gene encodes CDR1 SGHTA and CDR2 FQGNSA. CDR3 length: 12 residues. General study points: Early after transplant, HvG declines were associated with peak levels of circulating GvH clones. Recipient bone marrow held GvH clones, some seen earlier in ileum or blood. Across patients carrying graft-donor T cell macrochimerism, allografts held high graft-versus-host to host-versus-graft clonal ratios.

In its sample, this clone was seen once. The target antigen is unknown. This clonotype was obtained from a human donor who was the organ donor for an intestinal transplant. This specimen was unstimulated CD4+ T cells sorted from spleen or lymph node cells, taken before transplant. The rearrangement uses TRBV7-2 and TRBJ2-5; the D is unclear. CDR3 nucleotides: TGTGCCAGCAGCTTAGAGCTCGGTACCCAGTACTTC. The encoded protein is CASSLELGTQYF.